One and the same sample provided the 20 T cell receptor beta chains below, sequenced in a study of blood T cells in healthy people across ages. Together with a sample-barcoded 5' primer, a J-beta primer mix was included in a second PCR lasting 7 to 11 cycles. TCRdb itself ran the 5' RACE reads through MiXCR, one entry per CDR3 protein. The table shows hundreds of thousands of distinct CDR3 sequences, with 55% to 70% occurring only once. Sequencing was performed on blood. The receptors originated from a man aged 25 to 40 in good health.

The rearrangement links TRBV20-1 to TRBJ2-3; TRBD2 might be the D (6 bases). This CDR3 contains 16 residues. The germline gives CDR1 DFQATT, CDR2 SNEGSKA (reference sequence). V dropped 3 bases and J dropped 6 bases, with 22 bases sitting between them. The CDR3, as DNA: TGCAGTGCTAGGAGAGCCCGCACTCTCCGGGAGGATACGCAGTATTTT. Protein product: CSARRARTLREDTQYF.

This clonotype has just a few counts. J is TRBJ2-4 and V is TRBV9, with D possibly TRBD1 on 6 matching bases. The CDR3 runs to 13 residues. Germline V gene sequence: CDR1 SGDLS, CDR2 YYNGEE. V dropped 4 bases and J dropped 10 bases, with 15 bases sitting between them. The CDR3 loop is CASSTGNSDIQYF. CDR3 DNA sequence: TGTGCCAGCAGCACAGGGAATTCAGATATTCAGTACTTC.

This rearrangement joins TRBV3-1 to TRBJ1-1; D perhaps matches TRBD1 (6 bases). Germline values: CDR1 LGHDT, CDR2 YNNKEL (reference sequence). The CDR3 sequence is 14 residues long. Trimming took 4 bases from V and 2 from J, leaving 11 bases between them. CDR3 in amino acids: CASSRDKLNTEAFF. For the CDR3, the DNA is TGTGCCAGCAGCCGGGACAAGCTTAACACTGAAGCTTTCTTT.

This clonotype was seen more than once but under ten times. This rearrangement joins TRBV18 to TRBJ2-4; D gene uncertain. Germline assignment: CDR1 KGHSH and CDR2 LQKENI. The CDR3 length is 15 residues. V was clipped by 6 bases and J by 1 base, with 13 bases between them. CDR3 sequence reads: CASSNDILAKNIQYF. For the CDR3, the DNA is TGTGCCAGCTCGAACGACATCCTGGCCAAAAACATTCAGTACTTC.

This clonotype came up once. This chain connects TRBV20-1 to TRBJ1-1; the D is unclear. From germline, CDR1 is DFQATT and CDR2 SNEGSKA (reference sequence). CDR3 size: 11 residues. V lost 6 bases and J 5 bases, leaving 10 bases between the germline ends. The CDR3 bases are TGCAGTGCACGTGACGTAACTGAAGCTTTCTTT. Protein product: CSARDVTEAFF.

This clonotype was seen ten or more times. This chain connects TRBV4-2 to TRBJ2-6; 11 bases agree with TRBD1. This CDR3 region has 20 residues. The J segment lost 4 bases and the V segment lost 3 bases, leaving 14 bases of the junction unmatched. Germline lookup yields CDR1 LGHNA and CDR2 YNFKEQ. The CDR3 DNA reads TGTGCCAGCAGCCAGTCCTGGTTAGGACAGGGGGCGTCAGGGGCCAACGTCCTGACTTTC. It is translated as CASSQSWLGQGASGANVLTF.

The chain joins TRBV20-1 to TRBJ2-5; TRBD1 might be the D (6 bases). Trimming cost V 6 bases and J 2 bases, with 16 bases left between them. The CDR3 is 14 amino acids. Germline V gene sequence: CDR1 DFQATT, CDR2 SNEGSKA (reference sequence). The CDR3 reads CSAPAQGRQETQYF. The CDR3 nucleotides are TGCAGTGCACCAGCCCAGGGGCGACAAGAGACCCAGTACTTC.

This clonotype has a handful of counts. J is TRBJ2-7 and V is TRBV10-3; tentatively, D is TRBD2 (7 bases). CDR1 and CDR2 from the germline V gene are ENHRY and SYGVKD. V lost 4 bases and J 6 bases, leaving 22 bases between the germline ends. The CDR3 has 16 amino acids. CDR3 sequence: CAISGPLTGRVGEQYF. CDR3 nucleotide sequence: TGTGCCATCAGTGGCCCCTTAACAGGGAGGGTAGGCGAGCAGTACTTC.

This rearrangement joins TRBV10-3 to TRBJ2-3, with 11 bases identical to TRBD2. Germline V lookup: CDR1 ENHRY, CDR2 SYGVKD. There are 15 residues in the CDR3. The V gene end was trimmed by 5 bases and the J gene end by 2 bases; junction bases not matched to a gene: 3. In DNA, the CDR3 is TGTGCCATCAGTCCGACTAGCGGGAACACAGATACGCAGTATTTT. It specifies CAISPTSGNTDTQYF.

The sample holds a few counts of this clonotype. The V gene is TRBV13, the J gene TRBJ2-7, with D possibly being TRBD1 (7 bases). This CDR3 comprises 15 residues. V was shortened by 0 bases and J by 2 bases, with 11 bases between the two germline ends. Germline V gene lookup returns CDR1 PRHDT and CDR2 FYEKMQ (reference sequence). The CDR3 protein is CASSLGRGTAYEQYF. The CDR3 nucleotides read TGTGCCAGCAGCTTAGGCCGGGGGACAGCCTACGAGCAGTACTTC.

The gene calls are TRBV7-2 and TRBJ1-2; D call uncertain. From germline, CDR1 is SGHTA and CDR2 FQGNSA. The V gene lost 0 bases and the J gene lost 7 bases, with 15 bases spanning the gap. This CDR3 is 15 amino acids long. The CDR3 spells CASSLARSALGGYTF. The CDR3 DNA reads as TGTGCCAGCAGCTTAGCGCGATCAGCTCTCGGTGGCTACACCTTC.

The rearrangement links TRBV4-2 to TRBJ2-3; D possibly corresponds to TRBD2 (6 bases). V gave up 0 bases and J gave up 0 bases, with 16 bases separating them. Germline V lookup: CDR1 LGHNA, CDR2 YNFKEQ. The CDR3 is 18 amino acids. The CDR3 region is CASSQDRAGRRSTDTQYF. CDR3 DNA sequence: TGTGCCAGCAGCCAAGATCGAGCAGGGAGGAGGAGCACAGATACGCAGTATTTT.

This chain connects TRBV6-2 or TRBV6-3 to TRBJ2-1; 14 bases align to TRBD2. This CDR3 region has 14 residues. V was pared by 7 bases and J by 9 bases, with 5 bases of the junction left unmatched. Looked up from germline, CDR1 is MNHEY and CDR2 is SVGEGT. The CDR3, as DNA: TGTGCCAGCATACGAGGACTAGCGGGAGGTGAGCAGTTCTTC. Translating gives CASIRGLAGGEQFF.

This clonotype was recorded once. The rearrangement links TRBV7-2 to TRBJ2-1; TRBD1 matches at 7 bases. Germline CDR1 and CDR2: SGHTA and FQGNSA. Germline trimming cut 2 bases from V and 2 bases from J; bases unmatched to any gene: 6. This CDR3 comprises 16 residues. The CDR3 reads CASSLNTGQAYNEQFF. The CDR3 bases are TGTGCCAGCAGCTTAAACACTGGACAGGCCTACAATGAGCAGTTCTTC.

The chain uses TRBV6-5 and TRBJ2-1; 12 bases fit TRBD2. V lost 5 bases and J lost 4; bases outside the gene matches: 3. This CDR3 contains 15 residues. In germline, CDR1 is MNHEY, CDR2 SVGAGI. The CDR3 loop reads CASSASGRGYNEQFF. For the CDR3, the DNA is TGTGCCAGCAGTGCTAGCGGGAGGGGATACAATGAGCAGTTCTTC.

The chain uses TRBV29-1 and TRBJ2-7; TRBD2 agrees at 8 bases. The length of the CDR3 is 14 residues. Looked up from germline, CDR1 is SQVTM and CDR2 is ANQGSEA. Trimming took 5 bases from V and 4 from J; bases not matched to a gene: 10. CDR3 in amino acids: CSVLPGLGIYEQYF. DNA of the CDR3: TGCAGCGTTTTGCCGGGACTAGGGATATACGAGCAGTACTTC.

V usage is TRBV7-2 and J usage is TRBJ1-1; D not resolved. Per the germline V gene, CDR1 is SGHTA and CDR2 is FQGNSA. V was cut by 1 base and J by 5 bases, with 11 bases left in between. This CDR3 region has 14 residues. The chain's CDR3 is CASSLDGSLTEAFF. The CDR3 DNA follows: TGTGCCAGCAGCTTAGACGGGTCCCTAACTGAAGCTTTCTTT.

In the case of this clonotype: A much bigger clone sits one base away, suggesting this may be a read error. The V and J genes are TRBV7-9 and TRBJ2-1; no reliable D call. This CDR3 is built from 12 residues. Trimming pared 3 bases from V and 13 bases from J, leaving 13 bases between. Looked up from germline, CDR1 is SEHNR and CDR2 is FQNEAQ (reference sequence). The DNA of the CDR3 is TGTGCCAGCAGCTTGATGGAAGAGACCCAGTTCTTC. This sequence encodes CASSLMEETQFF.

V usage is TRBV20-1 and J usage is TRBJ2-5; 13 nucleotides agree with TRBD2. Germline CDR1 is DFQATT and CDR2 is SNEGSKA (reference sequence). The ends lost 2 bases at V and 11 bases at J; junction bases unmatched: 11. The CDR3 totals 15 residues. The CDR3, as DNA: TGCAGTGCTAGACCCGGACTAGCGGGAGCCAATGAGCAGTACTTC. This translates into CSARPGLAGANEQYF.

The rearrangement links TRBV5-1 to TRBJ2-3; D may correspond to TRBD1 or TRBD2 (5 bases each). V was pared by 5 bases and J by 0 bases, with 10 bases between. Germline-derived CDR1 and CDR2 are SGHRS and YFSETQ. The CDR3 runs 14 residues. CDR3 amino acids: CASRRDVSTDTQYF. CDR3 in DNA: TGCGCCAGCAGGAGGGACGTGAGCACAGATACGCAGTATTTT. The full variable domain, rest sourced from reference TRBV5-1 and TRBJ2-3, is KAGVTQTPRYLIKTRGQQVTLSCSPISGHRSVSWYQQTPGQGLQFLFEYFSETQRNKGNFPGRFSGRQFSNSRSEMNVSTLELGDSALYLCASRRDVSTDTQYFGPGTRLTVL.